This T cell receptor beta chain was recovered during a study of blood T cell repertoires in COVID-19. Turning to the study itself: Material from acute and convalescent COVID-19 was sourced from the United States, Italy and Spain. PBMCs, B-cell-depleted T cells, or T cells provided the cDNA or gDNA that made up the material.

The CDR3 contains 12 residues. The V gene's germline CDR1 is SNHLY and CDR2 FYNNEI. Trimming took off 7 bases at V and 9 bases at J, with 15 bases between the two ends. Original processing notes: Amplification with reference gene primers provided the estimates of nucleated cell counts. Only in-frame clones appear in the TCRdb table, and some are missing; sequencing was by immunoSEQ multiplex PCR. Clone size and the V and J calls come from that table; the DNA yielded D and trimming. This sample has roughly 300,000 clones; under 90% occur once, and the top ten carry around 2.9%. The source is a woman aged 55-69 years with active or convalescent COVID-19. The sequencing input was peripheral blood. This chain joins TRBV2 and TRBJ2-5; D is possibly TRBD2 (5 bases). The CDR3 DNA reads as TGTGCCAGCATCGAGCGGTCGCTGGCCCAGTACTTC. It translates to CASIERSLAQYF.